This T cell receptor beta chain was observed in a study of post-analysis software for immune sequencing data. General study findings and limits: Higher frequency in patients than in controls was seen for about 5 TRBV segments, with TRBV5-6, TRBV5-1 and TRBV20-1 among them.

Only a few counts were recorded for this clonotype. The antigen is undetermined. The TCR beta cDNA libraries carried unique molecular identifiers. TCRdb analysed the PCR reads with MiXCR anew, one entry per CDR3 protein. The data contain 150,000 to 200,000 distinct CDR3 sequences, 25% to 35% of them singletons. The CDR3 is made up of 14 amino acids. The ends were cut back, 3 bases at V and 5 bases at J, with 8 bases in the middle. The V gene's germline CDR1 is LGHDT and CDR2 YNNKEL (reference sequence). The rearrangement joins TRBV3-1 to TRBJ1-6; unclear D gene. The TCR was taken from a girl aged 5 to 17 with multiple sclerosis. The sequencing sample was made of blood. The DNA for the CDR3 is TGTGCCAGCAGCCAGGGAATTCATAATTCACCCCTCCACTTT. This sequence encodes CASSQGIHNSPLHF.